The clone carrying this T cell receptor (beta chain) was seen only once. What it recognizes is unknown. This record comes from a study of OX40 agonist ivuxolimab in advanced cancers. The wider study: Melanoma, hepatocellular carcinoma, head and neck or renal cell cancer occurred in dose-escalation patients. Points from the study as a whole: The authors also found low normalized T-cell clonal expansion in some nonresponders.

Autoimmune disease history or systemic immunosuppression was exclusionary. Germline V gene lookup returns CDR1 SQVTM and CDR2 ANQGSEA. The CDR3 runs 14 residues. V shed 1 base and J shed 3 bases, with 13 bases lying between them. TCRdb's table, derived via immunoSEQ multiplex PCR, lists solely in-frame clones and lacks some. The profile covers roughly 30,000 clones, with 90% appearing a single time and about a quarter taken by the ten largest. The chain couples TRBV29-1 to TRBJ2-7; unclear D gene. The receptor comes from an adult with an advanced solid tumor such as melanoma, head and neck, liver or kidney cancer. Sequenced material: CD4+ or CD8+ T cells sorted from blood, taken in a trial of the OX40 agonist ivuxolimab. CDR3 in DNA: TGCAGCGTTGAAGTGGCGCACCCACACTACGAGCAGTACTTC. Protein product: CSVEVAHPHYEQYF.